This TCR beta chain emerged from a study of shared clonotypes between healthy human individuals. CDR3 length: 15 amino acids. Germline V gene sequence: CDR1 MNHEY, CDR2 SMNVEV (reference sequence). V lost 4 bases to trimming and J lost 6 bases; unmatched junction nucleotides: 9. Measured with immunoSEQ multiplex PCR; TCRdb has only the in-frame clones, and not every one. Of about 2.2 million clones in the sample, approximately 94% were seen once. It was CD45RO-negative cells, positively selected for CCR7, that made up naive CD8 cells, with terminally differentiated effector memory CD45RA+ cells excluded.

Sequenced: naive CD8+ T cells from PBMCs. This TCR was recovered from a young man in good health. Some clones in this sample may be carry-over from other donors' samples. V is TRBV27 and J is TRBJ1-5; 7 positions agree with TRBD1. Here the CDR3 DNA reads TGTGCCAGCAGTTACAAGACAGGGCCCCCTCAGCCCCAGCATTTT. Protein: CASSYKTGPPQPQHF.